This T cell receptor beta chain was sequenced in a study of T cell changes during pregnancy in multiple sclerosis. Using immunoSEQ multiplex PCR, the repertoire was profiled, and TCRdb retains in-frame clones only, with some absent. The sample has 30,000 to 35,000 clones, roughly nine tenths seen once. The CDR3 runs 13 residues. Germline trimming cut 11 bases from V and 8 bases from J; bases unmatched to any gene: 9. Germline V gives CDR1 LNHDA, CDR2 SQIVND (reference sequence). The material sequenced was CD4+ T cells from peripheral blood mononuclear cells, taken in the second trimester of pregnancy. V and J are TRBV19 and TRBJ2-1, with TRBD1 matching over 10 bases. The source is a female donor in good health, enrolled as a control in a pregnancy study. CDR3 residues: CAGDRGRRDEQFF. The DNA of the CDR3 is TGTGCCGGAGACAGGGGGCGCCGGGATGAGCAGTTCTTC.